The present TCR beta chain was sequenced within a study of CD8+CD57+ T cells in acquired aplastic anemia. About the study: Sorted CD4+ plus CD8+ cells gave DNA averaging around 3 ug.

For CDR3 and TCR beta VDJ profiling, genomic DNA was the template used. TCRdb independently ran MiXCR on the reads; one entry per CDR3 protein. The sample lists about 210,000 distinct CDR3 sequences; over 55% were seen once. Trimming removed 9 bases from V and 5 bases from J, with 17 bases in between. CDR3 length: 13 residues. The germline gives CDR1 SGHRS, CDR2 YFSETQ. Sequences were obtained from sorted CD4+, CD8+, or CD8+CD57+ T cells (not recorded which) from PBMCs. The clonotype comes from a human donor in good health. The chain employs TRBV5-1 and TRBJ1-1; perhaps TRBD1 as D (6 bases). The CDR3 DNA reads TGCGCCACCTCGGGGGCAGGAGGGACTGAAGCTTTCTTT. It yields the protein CATSGAGGTEAFF.